This T cell receptor beta chain was retrieved from a study of T cells in Graves' hyperthyroidism and ophthalmopathy. Researchers amplified the TCR beta CDR3 regions from RNA transcripts. HTBI primers were employed in a first-round RT-PCR of the TCR CDR3. TCRdb recomputed calls from the multiplex PCR reads with MiXCR, one row per CDR3 protein. The sample has around 800,000 distinct CDR3 sequences; approximately 40% are singletons. Turning to this clonotype: A much larger clone lies a single base off, so this may be a read error.

This sequence originates from a man younger than 35 with Graves' hyperthyroidism. The specimen sequenced was blood.

The CDR3 nucleotides are TGTGCCAGCAAATCCAAAGGGACTAGCCATGAGACCCAGTACTTC. It codes for CASKSKGTSHETQYF. This chain joins TRBV11-2 and TRBJ2-5; 9 bases line up with TRBD2. Unmatched junction bases numbered 11, after V lost 7 bases and J lost 5 bases. This CDR3 comprises 15 residues. Germline CDR1 is SGHAT and CDR2 is FQNNGV.